Below, one TCR beta chain is given with its context. Its cognate antigen is unknown. The entry originates in a study of cytomegalovirus exposure and HLA in healthy donors. Findings of the study overall: The study labeled more than 150 TCR beta chains cytomegalovirus-associated.

Primers: 60 Vbeta forward and 13 Jbeta reverse. Method: immunoSEQ multiplex PCR; TCRdb's copy keeps in-frame clones and lacks some. The data show under 300,000 clones, with more than 80% seen just once and less than 4.5% held by the top ten. Sample: PBMCs. The sequence came from a man aged 35 to 55 in good health and CMV-seropositive.

CDR3 region: CASKKTTLLSEQYF. In DNA form, the CDR3 reads TGTGCCAGCAAGAAGACTACCCTACTCTCCGAGCAGTACTTC. The genes are TRBV6-6 and TRBJ2-7, with D tentatively TRBD2 (5 bases). The CDR3 has 14 amino acids. V lost 7 bases to trimming and J lost 6 bases, with 19 bases between them. Looked up from germline, CDR1 is MNHNY and CDR2 is SVGAGI (reference sequence).